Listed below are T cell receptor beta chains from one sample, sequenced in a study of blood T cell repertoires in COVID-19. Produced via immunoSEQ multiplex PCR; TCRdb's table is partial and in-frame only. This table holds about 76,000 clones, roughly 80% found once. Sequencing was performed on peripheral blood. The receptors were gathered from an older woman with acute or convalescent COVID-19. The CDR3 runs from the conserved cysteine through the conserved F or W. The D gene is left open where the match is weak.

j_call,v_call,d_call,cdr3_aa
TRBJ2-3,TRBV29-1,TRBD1,CSVGTGGADTQYF
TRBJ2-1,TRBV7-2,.,CASSLSGGDEQFF
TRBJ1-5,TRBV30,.,CAWSAGFAEGNQPQHF
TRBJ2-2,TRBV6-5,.,CASTRVPDTGELFF
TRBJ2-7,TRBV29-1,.,CSVEDRGGYEQYF
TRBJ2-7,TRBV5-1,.,CASSLWDNEQYF
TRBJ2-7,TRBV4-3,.,CASSQVLGQGLSYEQYF
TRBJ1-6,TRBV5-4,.,CASSLDGFPQSPLHF
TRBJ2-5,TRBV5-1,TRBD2,CASRRAGGRGETQYF
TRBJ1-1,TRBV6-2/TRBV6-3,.,CASSYPQLNTEAFF
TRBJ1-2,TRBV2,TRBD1,CASSDHGTGGNYGYTF
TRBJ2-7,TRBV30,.,CAWSARDEQYF
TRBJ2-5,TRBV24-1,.,CATSDNTVVETQYF
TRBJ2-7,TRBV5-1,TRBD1,CASSSRTGGYEQYF
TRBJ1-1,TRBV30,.,CAWILNTEAFF
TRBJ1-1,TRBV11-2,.,CASSSPGQENTEAFF
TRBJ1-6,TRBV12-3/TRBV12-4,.,CASSYRESRVRF
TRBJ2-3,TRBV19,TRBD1,CASSTRSYDRVLPDTQYF
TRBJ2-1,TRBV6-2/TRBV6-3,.,CASSYNRNEQFF
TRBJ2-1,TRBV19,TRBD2,CASSPLAGGDNEQFF
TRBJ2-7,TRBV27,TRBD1,CASSLRDRGTYEQYF
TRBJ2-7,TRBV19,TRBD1,CASSPDRDRQSYEQYF